The rows below give T cell receptor beta chains drawn from one sample of a study of CD8 T cells in ankylosing spondylitis. TCRdb fed the 5' RACE reads into MiXCR, producing one record per CDR3 protein. The repertoire consists of about 400,000 distinct CDR3 sequences, with about a fifth occurring once and the leading ten covering approximately 15%. The sequenced sample was blood, either unsorted or a sorted T cell fraction (not recorded which). All receptors come from a male donor with ankylosing spondylitis. CDR3s include the opening cysteine and the closing phenylalanine or tryptophan. D genes are given only for firm matches. Not every row has a clone size; where given, it reads once, few, many or a size class.

d_gene	v_gene	j_gene	abundance	CDR3nt	CDR3aa
.	TRBV12-3/TRBV12-4	TRBJ2-7	few	TGTGCCAGCAGTTTAGGGGGGCGGTCCACTATGCGGCAGTACTTC	CASSLGGRSTMRQYF
TRBD2	TRBV5-1	TRBJ2-5	.	TGCGCCAGCAGCTTGGGACTAGCGAACCAAGAGACCCAGTACTTC	CASSLGLANQETQYF
.	TRBV4-2	TRBJ2-2	.	TGTGCCAGCAGCCAAGATTGGGTTGGCTCGAACACCGGGGAGCTGTTTTTT	CASSQDWVGSNTGELFF
.	TRBV4-3	TRBJ1-2	.	TGCGCCAGCAGCCAAGACCCTACACGCGCCCCCAGTTTAGGCTATGGCTACACCTTC	CASSQDPTRAPSLGYGYTF
.	TRBV28	TRBJ2-7	few	TGTGCCAGCAGTTCGGGAGGGACAGCTTACGAGCAGTACTTC	CASSSGGTAYEQYF
.	TRBV21-1	TRBJ2-2	.	TGTGCCAGGGGCCCCTCGTCAGGCACCGGGGAGCTGTTTTTT	CARGPSSGTGELFF
TRBD1	TRBV10-3	TRBJ2-7	few	TGTGCCATCAGTGAACGACCGGGACAGGGTCCCTACGAGCAGTACTTC	CAISERPGQGPYEQYF
TRBD2	TRBV7-9	TRBJ2-1	few	TGTGCCAGCAGCTTAGTGGGACTACTGGAAGAGCAGTTCTTC	CASSLVGLLEEQFF
.	TRBV6-2/TRBV6-3	TRBJ2-6	.	TGTGCCAGCAGTAGAACTGGGGCCAACGTCCTGACTTTC	CASSRTGANVLTF
TRBD2	TRBV5-1	TRBJ2-7	.	TGCGCCAGCAGCAAAGAGCGGGGGAGATACGAGCAGTACTTC	CASSKERGRYEQYF
.	TRBV5-6	TRBJ2-1	few	TGTGCCAGCAGCATGGGACTTTCCAATGAGCAGTTCTTC	CASSMGLSNEQFF
TRBD2	TRBV5-1	TRBJ2-1	.	TGCGCCAGCAGCCTAACTAGCGACCCAAACAATGAGCAGTTCTTC	CASSLTSDPNNEQFF
TRBD2	TRBV5-1	TRBJ2-7	once	TGCGCCAGCAGCCGCCTGGCGGGAGCTGCCTACGAGCAGTACTTC	CASSRLAGAAYEQYF
TRBD1	TRBV2	TRBJ1-2	.	TGTGCCAGCAGTCGACAGGGAGAGTATGGCTACACCTTC	CASSRQGEYGYTF
.	TRBV20-1	TRBJ1-1	.	TGCAGTGGAACCCAGGACCGCGGGGGTGAAGCTTTCTTT	CSGTQDRGGEAFF
TRBD2	TRBV5-1	TRBJ2-1	.	TGCGCCAGCAGCTTGTTTGGACTAGCGGGAGTAATCGGCAATGAGCAGTTCTTC	CASSLFGLAGVIGNEQFF
TRBD2	TRBV5-1	TRBJ2-5	few	TGCGCCAGCAGCTTGACGACTAGCGGGGCAGCTCAAGAGACCCAGTACTTC	CASSLTTSGAAQETQYF
TRBD1	TRBV5-1	TRBJ2-2	.	TGCGCCAGCAGCCCGGACAGGGGGCGAGACACCGGGGAGCTGTTTTTT	CASSPDRGRDTGELFF
TRBD2	TRBV7-9	TRBJ2-7	.	TGTGCCAGCAGCCGCCGTTCGGGACTAGCGGGAGTATACGAGCAGTACTTC	CASSRRSGLAGVYEQYF
.	TRBV7-2	TRBJ2-7	.	TGTGCCAGCAGCTGGGGTAGCGTATCGGTATCCTACGAGCAGTACTTC	CASSWGSVSVSYEQYF
TRBD2	TRBV11-2	TRBJ2-3	.	TGTGCCAGCGGCCGAAGCGGGACTAGCGGGAGTGGCGCAGATACGCAGTATTTT	CASGRSGTSGSGADTQYF
.	TRBV24-1	TRBJ2-1	.	TGTGCCACCAGTGATGCGACAGGTGCGACCTACAATGAGCAGTTCTTC	CATSDATGATYNEQFF
.	TRBV5-1	TRBJ2-2	few	TGCGCCAGCGCCATTTCACTAGTCAACACCGGGGAGCTGTTTTTT	CASAISLVNTGELFF
.	TRBV12-3/TRBV12-4	TRBJ2-3	.	TGTGCCAGCAGTCTCGGTGGGGACGGTACGCAGTATTTT	CASSLGGDGTQYF
TRBD1	TRBV7-6	TRBJ1-2	few	TGTGCCGTAGGGACAGCCGACAAGAGCTACACCTTC	CAVGTADKSYTF
.	TRBV27	TRBJ1-6	few	TGTGCCAGCAGTTTATTGGGACAATCCTATAATTCACCCCTCCACTTT	CASSLLGQSYNSPLHF
TRBD2	TRBV28	TRBJ2-1	.	TGTGCCAGCAATTGGGCTAGCGGGAGGGCCGCCAATGAGCAGTTCTTC	CASNWASGRAANEQFF